These T cell receptor beta chains were read from a single sample in a study of technical replicates of blood from several donors. Generated by immunoSEQ multiplex PCR, the TCRdb table keeps only in-frame clones and is missing some. The repertoire holds tens of thousands of clones, with almost 98% as singletons. The specimen sequenced was T cells isolated from PBMCs. The receptor set was obtained from a human donor in good health. Both conserved end residues are part of each CDR3. Fields, in order: D gene, clone size, J gene, V gene, CDR3 DNA, CDR3 protein. D genes are given only for firm matches. The size of a clone is reported for some rows only, either as once, few or many, or as a class for expanded clones.

D: .; size: .; J: TRBJ2-1; V: TRBV10-3; DNA: TGTGCCATCAGTAGCGACCCCTACAATGAGCAGTTCTTC; CDR3: CAISSDPYNEQFF
D: TRBD1; size: .; J: TRBJ2-2; V: TRBV29-1; DNA: TGCAGCGTCTCAGGGGGAATCGGGGAGCTGTTTTTT; CDR3: CSVSGGIGELFF
D: .; size: .; J: TRBJ2-6; V: TRBV27; DNA: TGTGCCATCTGGGCCTCTGGGGCCAACGTCCTGACTTTC; CDR3: CAIWASGANVLTF
D: .; size: .; J: TRBJ1-4; V: TRBV28; DNA: TGTGCCAGCAGGCTTCCAGCAACTAATGAAAAACTGTTTTTT; CDR3: CASRLPATNEKLFF
D: TRBD1; size: .; J: TRBJ1-5; V: TRBV7-8; DNA: TGTGCCAGCAGCGCCTCTAGACAGGGGAATCAGCCCCAGCATTTT; CDR3: CASSASRQGNQPQHF
D: .; size: .; J: TRBJ1-2; V: TRBV4-1; DNA: TGCGCCAGCAGCCCCCCCGGGACAAGCTATGGCTACACCTTC; CDR3: CASSPPGTSYGYTF
D: TRBD2; size: few; J: TRBJ2-1; V: TRBV29-1; DNA: TGCAGCGCCCCCCCAGGGACTAGCGGGAGTAGCTCCTACAATGAGCAGTTCTTC; CDR3: CSAPPGTSGSSSYNEQFF
D: TRBD2; size: .; J: TRBJ2-3; V: TRBV6-4; DNA: TGTGCCAGCAGTGAAACTAGCGGGGACACAGATACGCAGTATTTT; CDR3: CASSETSGDTDTQYF
D: .; size: .; J: TRBJ1-4; V: TRBV6-1; DNA: TGTGCCAGCAGTGTCTCGCACCCCCCGACAGGATTTAATGAAAAACTGTTTTTT; CDR3: CASSVSHPPTGFNEKLFF
D: .; size: .; J: TRBJ1-1; V: TRBV27; DNA: TGTGCCAGCAGTCTTGGACAGCACTTGAACACTGAAGCTTTCTTT; CDR3: CASSLGQHLNTEAFF
D: TRBD1; size: .; J: TRBJ2-6; V: TRBV6-4; DNA: TGTGCCAGCAGTGACTCCGGACAGGGGGTCTCTGGGGCCAACGTCCTGACTTTC; CDR3: CASSDSGQGVSGANVLTF
D: .; size: once; J: TRBJ2-4; V: TRBV29-1; DNA: TGCAGCCCCGACAGGGCCAAAAACATTCAGTACTTC; CDR3: CSPDRAKNIQYF
D: .; size: .; J: TRBJ1-5; V: TRBV5-5; DNA: TGTGCCAGCAGCTTACAGTATAATCAGCCCCAGCATTTT; CDR3: CASSLQYNQPQHF
D: TRBD1; size: once; J: TRBJ2-1; V: TRBV6-5; DNA: TGTGCCAGCAGTTACTCCCGGACAGGGATCAATGAGCAGTTCTTC; CDR3: CASSYSRTGINEQFF
D: .; size: .; J: TRBJ2-3; V: TRBV2; DNA: TGTGCCAGCTCATACGGGTCTAGCACAGATACGCAGTATTTT; CDR3: CASSYGSSTDTQYF
D: .; size: .; J: TRBJ2-2; V: TRBV11-2; DNA: TGTGCCAGCAGCTCGGCCGGCGGCCTGAACACCGGGGAGCTGTTTTTT; CDR3: CASSSAGGLNTGELFF
D: TRBD1; size: .; J: TRBJ1-2; V: TRBV27; DNA: TGTGCCAGCAGTTCTGGGACAGGGGGGGACTATGGCTACACCTTC; CDR3: CASSSGTGGDYGYTF
D: TRBD2; size: .; J: TRBJ2-7; V: TRBV6-1; DNA: TGTGCCAGCAGTAAACTAGCGGGAGACGGCTACGAGCAGTACTTC; CDR3: CASSKLAGDGYEQYF
D: .; size: .; J: TRBJ1-4; V: TRBV6-5; DNA: TGTGCCAGCAGGCCACGCGGTAATGAAAAACTGTTTTTT; CDR3: CASRPRGNEKLFF
D: .; size: .; J: TRBJ2-7; V: TRBV18; DNA: TGTGCCAGCTCACCGTATGCGGAGGCCGCCTACGAGCAGTACTTC; CDR3: CASSPYAEAAYEQYF
D: .; size: .; J: TRBJ2-3; V: TRBV11-3; DNA: TGTGCCAGCAGCTTAGATCGTAACACAGATACGCAGTATTTT; CDR3: CASSLDRNTDTQYF
D: TRBD1; size: .; J: TRBJ2-7; V: TRBV10-3; DNA: TGTGCCATCAGTGGGGGACAGAACTACGAGCAGTACTTC; CDR3: CAISGGQNYEQYF
D: .; size: .; J: TRBJ1-3; V: TRBV5-1; DNA: TGCGCCAGCAGCTTTTTTGGACAGGGAAACACCATATATTTT; CDR3: CASSFFGQGNTIYF
D: TRBD1; size: .; J: TRBJ1-2; V: TRBV5-4; DNA: TGTGCCAGCAACCCATATCCGGGACAGAAAACCTATGGCTACACCTTC; CDR3: CASNPYPGQKTYGYTF